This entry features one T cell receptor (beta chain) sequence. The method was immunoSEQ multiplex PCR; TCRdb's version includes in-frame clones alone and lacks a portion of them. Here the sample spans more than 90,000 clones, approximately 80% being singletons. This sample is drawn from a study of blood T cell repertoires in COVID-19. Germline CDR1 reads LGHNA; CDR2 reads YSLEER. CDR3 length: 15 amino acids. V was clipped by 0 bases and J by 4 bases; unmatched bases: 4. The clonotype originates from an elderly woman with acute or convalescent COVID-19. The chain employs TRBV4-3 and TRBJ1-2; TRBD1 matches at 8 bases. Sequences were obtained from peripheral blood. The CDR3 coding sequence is TGCGCCAGCAGCCAAGATTACCAGGGGGCCTATGGCTACACCTTC. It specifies CASSQDYQGAYGYTF.